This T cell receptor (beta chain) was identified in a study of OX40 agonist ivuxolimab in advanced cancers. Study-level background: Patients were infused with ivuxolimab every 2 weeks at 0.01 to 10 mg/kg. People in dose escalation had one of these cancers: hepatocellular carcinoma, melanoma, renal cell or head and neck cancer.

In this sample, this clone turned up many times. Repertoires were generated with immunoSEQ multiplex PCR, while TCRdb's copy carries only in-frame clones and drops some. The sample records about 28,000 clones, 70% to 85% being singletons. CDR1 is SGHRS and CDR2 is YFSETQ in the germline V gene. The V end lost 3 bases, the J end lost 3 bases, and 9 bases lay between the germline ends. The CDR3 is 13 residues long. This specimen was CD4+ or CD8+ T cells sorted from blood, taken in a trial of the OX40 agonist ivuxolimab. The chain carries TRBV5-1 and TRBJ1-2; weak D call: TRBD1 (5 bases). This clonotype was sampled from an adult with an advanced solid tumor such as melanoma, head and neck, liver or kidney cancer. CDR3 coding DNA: TGCGCCAGCAGCTCCGGGGGGGACTATGGCTACACCTTC. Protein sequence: CASSSGGDYGYTF.